A single sample gave rise to the 24 T cell receptor beta chains below, sequenced in a study of neurological immune-mediated disorders (dated by TCRdb to about 2019). The library came from 5' RACE. Sequenced on an Illumina HiSeq 2500. Through fastp at Q25 and MiXCR, TCRdb rebuilt clones from the public reads, retaining in-frame beta chains. Here each entry gathers all rows of one CDR3 protein and keeps the most common genes and DNA. This sample lists around 16,000 distinct CDR3 sequences; 9% were detected once. In total, the top ten clones hold approximately 40% of the sample. Material for sequencing was CD8+ T cells from blood. These receptor sequences come from a man aged 50-59 years in good health.

This chain connects TRBV5-1 to TRBJ2-1, with D perhaps matching TRBD1 or TRBD2 (5 bases each). CDR1 and CDR2 from the germline V gene are SGHRS and YFSETQ. This CDR3 has 14 amino acids. The V and J ends lost 1 base and 8 bases respectively, with 13 bases between them. The chain's CDR3 is CASSLTGRGDEQFF. The CDR3 coding sequence is TGCGCCAGCAGCTTGACAGGACGGGGCGATGAGCAGTTCTTC.

This clonotype was seen at least ten times. This chain connects TRBV20-1 to TRBJ1-5, with a tentative D call TRBD1 (5 bases). Trimming cost V 6 bases and J 2 bases, with 14 bases left between them. The CDR3 extends over 14 amino acids. Germline CDR1 DFQATT, CDR2 SNEGSKA (reference sequence). The CDR3 reads CSARGVDGNQPQHF. The CDR3 DNA sequence: TGCAGTGCGCGGGGGGTAGATGGCAATCAGCCCCAGCATTTT.

Many counts were recorded for this clonotype. The chain uses TRBV10-3 and TRBJ1-6, with 7 bases fitting TRBD1. This CDR3 contains 15 residues. V trimming: 0 bases; J trimming: 8 bases; junction bases outside the gene matches: 4. Germline CDR1 is ENHRY and CDR2 is SYGVKD. The CDR3 spells CAISESETGYSPLHF. DNA for the CDR3: TGTGCCATCAGTGAGTCAGAGACAGGGTATTCACCCCTCCACTTT.

In this sample, this clonotype turned up many times. This chain joins TRBV5-1 and TRBJ1-2; 12 bases are a match to TRBD1. V lost 0 bases, J lost 2 bases, and 8 bases stayed unmatched. There are 18 residues in the CDR3. Germline lookup yields CDR1 SGHRS and CDR2 YFSETQ. CDR3 residues: CASSLAGTGGLENYGYTF. The CDR3 region has the DNA TGCGCCAGCAGCTTGGCCGGGACAGGGGGCTTAGAGAACTATGGCTACACCTTC.

This clonotype was seen many times. The rearrangement joins TRBV28 to TRBJ2-7; D might be TRBD1 (6 bases). Germline assignment: CDR1 MDHEN and CDR2 SYDVKM. The CDR3 runs 13 residues. Trimming shortened V by 6 bases and J by 2 bases, and 11 bases separated the two germline ends. The CDR3 region has the DNA TGTGCCAGCAGATTGGACAGTCCCTACGAGCAGTACTTC. Its protein is CASRLDSPYEQYF. The variable domain in full, with the rest retrieved from reference TRBV28 and TRBJ2-7, is DVKVTQSSRYLVKRTGEKVFLECVQDMDHENMFWYRQDPGLGLRLIYFSYDVKMKEKGDIPEGYSVSREKKERFSLILESASTNQTSMYLCASRLDSPYEQYFGPGTRLTVT.

This clonotype has ten or more counts. The rearrangement links TRBV10-3 to TRBJ2-5; 9 positions agree with TRBD2. Trimming took 3 bases from V and 2 from J; bases not matched to a gene: 10. Germline-derived CDR1 and CDR2 are ENHRY and SYGVKD. The CDR3 has 17 residues. The chain's CDR3 is CAISDPPTSGVQETQYF. In DNA, the CDR3 is TGTGCCATCAGTGATCCCCCGACTAGCGGAGTTCAAGAGACCCAGTACTTC.

This clonotype was observed many times. V gene TRBV7-8 combines with J gene TRBJ2-1, with 10 bases fitting TRBD2. CDR1 and CDR2 from the germline V gene are SGHVS and FQNEAQ. The CDR3 has 16 residues. The V segment lost 5 bases and the J segment 7 bases; nucleotides outside the gene matches: 11. This CDR3 reads CASSTPVAGGGNEQFF. The CDR3 bases are TGTGCCAGCAGCACCCCTGTAGCGGGGGGTGGAAATGAGCAGTTCTTC.

This clonotype appeared many times. The rearrangement uses TRBV3-1 and TRBJ2-7; D unclear. Germline CDR1 is LGHDT and CDR2 is YNNKEL (reference sequence). V lost 4 bases to trimming and J lost 2 bases, with 9 bases between them. The length of the CDR3 is 13 residues. CDR3 nucleotide sequence: TGTGCCAGCAGCCCGACGGAGACCTACGAGCAGTACTTC. Translated, it gives CASSPTETYEQYF.

This clonotype came up once. This chain connects TRBV7-9 to TRBJ2-1; tentatively, D is TRBD2 (5 bases). Germline CDR1 reads SEHNR; CDR2 reads FQNEAQ (reference sequence). The ends were cut back, 1 base at V and 10 bases at J, with 8 bases in the middle. The CDR3 runs 12 residues. CDR3 sequence: CASSLVTREQFF. The DNA of the CDR3 is TGTGCCAGCAGCTTAGTAACTAGAGAGCAGTTCTTC.

This clonotype was found many times. The genes are TRBV7-8 and TRBJ2-1; weak D call: TRBD2 (6 bases). Trimming shortened V by 5 bases and J by 2 bases, and 19 bases separated the two germline ends. Germline lookup yields CDR1 SGHVS and CDR2 FQNEAQ. The CDR3 runs 17 residues. The CDR3 loop is CASSLHPSVTAYNEQFF. CDR3 sequence (DNA): TGTGCCAGCAGCCTCCACCCTAGCGTCACCGCCTACAATGAGCAGTTCTTC.

This clonotype was picked up a small number of times. The CDR3 region has the DNA TGCAGTGCTAGAGATCTAAGCGTGCAGTTCTTC. It is translated as CSARDLSVQFF. The chain carries TRBV20-1 and TRBJ2-1; no reliable D call. In germline, CDR1 is DFQATT, CDR2 SNEGSKA (reference sequence). Trimming removed 0 bases at V and 12 bases at J, with 9 bases between. The CDR3 contains 11 residues.

Ten or more counts support this clonotype. This chain joins TRBV10-2 and TRBJ2-1, with TRBD2 matching over 9 bases. Germline CDR1 WSHSY, CDR2 SAAADI. CDR3 length equals 16 residues. The V segment lost 0 bases and the J segment 8 bases; nucleotides outside the gene matches: 8. CDR3 DNA sequence: TGCGCCAGCAGTGAGTCAGGAGCGGGAGGTTGGGATGAGCAGTTCTTC. It encodes CASSESGAGGWDEQFF.

This clonotype came up many times. The chain uses TRBV4-1 and TRBJ1-4; 9 nucleotides align to TRBD1. CDR3 length: 14 residues. Losses at the gene ends were 4 bases for V and 8 bases for J; bases not matched to a gene: 5. Germline CDR1 MGHRA, CDR2 YSYEKL. CDR3 in DNA: TGCGCCAGCAGCCCACCGGGACAGGGAGAAAAACTGTTTTTT. Translation: CASSPPGQGEKLFF.

This clonotype was seen many times. This chain links TRBV29-1 with TRBJ2-2; TRBD2 matches 8 bases. Germline CDR1 reads SQVTM; CDR2 reads ANQGSEA. This CDR3 comprises 13 residues. V shed 5 bases, J shed 3 bases, and the junction held 2 bases outside the gene matches. DNA of the CDR3: TGCAGCGTTTGGCGGGGGGACACCGGGGAGCTGTTTTTT. Translating gives CSVWRGDTGELFF.

This clonotype was seen a handful of times. The J gene is TRBJ2-5, the V gene TRBV20-1; 11 positions match TRBD2. The junction had 7 bases not matched to a gene; V was cut back by 3 bases and J by 7 bases. The CDR3 runs 14 residues. CDR1 and CDR2 from the germline V gene are DFQATT and SNEGSKA (reference sequence). The CDR3 spells CSASLLAGGGTQYF. The CDR3, as DNA: TGCAGTGCTAGCCTCCTAGCGGGAGGTGGGACCCAGTACTTC.

This CDR3 is CASSFIGGGEQFF. As DNA, the CDR3 is TGTGCCAGCAGTTTCATCGGGGGGGGTGAGCAGTTCTTC. V gene TRBV6-5 combines with J gene TRBJ2-1; TRBD2 aligns across 8 bases. Germline trimming cut 4 bases from V and 9 bases from J; bases unmatched to any gene: 5. The germline gives CDR1 MNHEY, CDR2 SVGAGI. The CDR3 has 13 amino acids.

In this sample, this clonotype turned up many times. This chain uses TRBV30 with TRBJ2-1, with 7 nucleotides matching TRBD2. The V gene's germline CDR1 is GTSNPN and CDR2 SVGIG (reference sequence). CDR3 length equals 14 residues. J was trimmed by 3 bases and V by 2 bases; bases with no gene match: 4. The CDR3, as DNA: TGTGCCTGGAGTCCAAGCGGGAACTACAATGAGCAGTTCTTC. Its translation: CAWSPSGNYNEQFF.

This clonotype was seen at least ten times. V gene TRBV7-6 combines with J gene TRBJ2-1; 11 bases fit TRBD1. V shed 4 bases, J shed 1 base, and the junction held 12 bases outside the gene matches. The CDR3 totals 19 residues. Germline CDR1 reads SGHVS; CDR2 reads FNYEAQ. The CDR3 loop reads CASSSVPGQGGGSYNEQFF. For the CDR3, the DNA is TGTGCCAGCAGCTCAGTCCCGGGACAGGGGGGCGGATCCTACAATGAGCAGTTCTTC. Complete variable domain (other parts from reference TRBV7-6 and TRBJ2-1): GAGVSQSPRYKVTKRGQDVALRCDPISGHVSLYWYRQALGQGPEFLTYFNYEAQQDKSGLPNDRFSAERPEGSISTLTIQRTEQRDSAMYRCASSSVPGQGGGSYNEQFFGPGTRLTVL.

This clonotype appeared many times. The V and J genes are TRBV14 and TRBJ2-1; TRBD2 matches 7 bases. With V trimmed by 2 bases and J by 4 bases, 8 bases remained unmatched. This CDR3 is 16 amino acids long. Germline V gene data show CDR1 as SGHDN and CDR2 as FVKESK. CDR3 DNA: TGTGCCAGCAGCCAAAAAGGCGGGAGCGAATACAATGAGCAGTTCTTC. This translates into CASSQKGGSEYNEQFF.

The chain carries TRBV28 and TRBJ2-2; TRBD1 might be the D (6 bases). V lost 5 bases to trimming and J lost 3 bases, with 16 bases between them. The CDR3 loop spans 16 amino acids. Germline CDR1 and CDR2: MDHEN and SYDVKM. The CDR3, as DNA: TGTGCCAGCAGTAAACGACTAAAGGGGGACACCGGGGAGCTGTTTTTT. Translating gives CASSKRLKGDTGELFF.

The chain couples TRBV20-1 to TRBJ2-1, with 10 bases fitting TRBD2. The CDR3 contains 14 residues. CDR1 is DFQATT, CDR2 SNEGSKA, per germline (reference sequence). Unmatched junction bases numbered 4, after V lost 6 bases and J lost 2 bases. CDR3 residues: CSAPGLAAYNEQFF. CDR3 nucleotide sequence: TGCAGTGCACCTGGACTAGCGGCCTACAATGAGCAGTTCTTC.

This clonotype occurred many times. This chain uses TRBV3-1 with TRBJ2-7; perhaps TRBD2 as D (5 bases). CDR3 length: 16 amino acids. Germline lookup yields CDR1 LGHDT and CDR2 YNNKEL (reference sequence). Trimming took off 1 base at V and 0 bases at J, with 13 bases between the two ends. The chain's CDR3 is CASSQVGGLSSYEQYF. CDR3 coding DNA: TGTGCCAGCAGCCAAGTCGGTGGACTCTCCTCCTACGAGCAGTACTTC.

This clonotype was seen at least ten times. The CDR3 spells CATLGAAQGTGELFF. The CDR3 DNA follows: TGTGCCACCCTCGGGGCAGCCCAGGGCACCGGGGAGCTGTTTTTT. The chain couples TRBV7-8 to TRBJ2-2; D could derive from TRBD1 or TRBD2 (5 bases each). Germline CDR1 reads SGHVS; CDR2 reads FQNEAQ. The CDR3 runs 15 residues. V was clipped by 10 bases and J by 4 bases, with 19 bases between them.

This clonotype appeared many times. The rearrangement joins TRBV20-1 to TRBJ2-3, with D possibly matching TRBD2 (6 bases). The CDR3 is made up of 16 amino acids. From germline, CDR1 is DFQATT and CDR2 SNEGSKA (reference sequence). Trimming shortened V by 0 bases and J by 4 bases, and 17 bases separated the two germline ends. The CDR3 here is CSARDDIYGLPDTQYF. DNA for the CDR3: TGCAGTGCTAGAGATGACATTTATGGACTACCAGATACGCAGTATTTT.